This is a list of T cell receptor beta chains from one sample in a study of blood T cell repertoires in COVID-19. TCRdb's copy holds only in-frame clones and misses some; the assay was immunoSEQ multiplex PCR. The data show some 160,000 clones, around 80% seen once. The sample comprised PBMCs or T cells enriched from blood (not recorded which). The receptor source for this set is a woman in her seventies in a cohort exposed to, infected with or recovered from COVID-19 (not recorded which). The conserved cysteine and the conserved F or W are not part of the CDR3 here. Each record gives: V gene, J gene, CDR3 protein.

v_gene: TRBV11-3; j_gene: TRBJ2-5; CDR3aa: ASSLDRETQY
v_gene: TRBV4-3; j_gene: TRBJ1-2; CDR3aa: ASSQDWRQGFYGYT
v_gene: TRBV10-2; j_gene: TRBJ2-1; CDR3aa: ASSDFDEQF
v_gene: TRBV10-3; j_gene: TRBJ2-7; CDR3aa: ANGQGYEQY
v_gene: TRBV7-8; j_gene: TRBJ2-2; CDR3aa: ASRPTSGRGTGELF
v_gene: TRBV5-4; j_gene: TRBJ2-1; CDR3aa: ASSGTSGGNEQF
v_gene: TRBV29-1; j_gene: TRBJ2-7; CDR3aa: SVGLVAGYGGGQY
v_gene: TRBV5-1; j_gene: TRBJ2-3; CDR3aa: ASSWGASGSSDTQY
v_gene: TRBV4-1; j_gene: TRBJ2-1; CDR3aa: ASSQAASISGSLDEQF
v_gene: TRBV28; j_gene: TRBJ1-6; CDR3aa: ASRLQGPNNSPLH
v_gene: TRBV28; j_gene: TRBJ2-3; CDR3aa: ASSSPGQGADTQY
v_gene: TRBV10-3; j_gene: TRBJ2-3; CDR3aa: AIRGAAITDTQY
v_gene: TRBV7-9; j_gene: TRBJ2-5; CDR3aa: ASSLGRGYLQETQY
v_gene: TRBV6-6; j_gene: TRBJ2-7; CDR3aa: ASTLTGGGSYEQY
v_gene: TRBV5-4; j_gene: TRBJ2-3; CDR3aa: ASSPRERSTDTQY
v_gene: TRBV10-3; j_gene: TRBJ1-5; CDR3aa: AISESLRGGFSQPQH
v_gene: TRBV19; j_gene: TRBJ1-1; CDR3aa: ASSDPGGTNTEAF
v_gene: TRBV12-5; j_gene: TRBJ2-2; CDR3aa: ASAPGLAGGELF
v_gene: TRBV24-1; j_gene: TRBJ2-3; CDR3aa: ATSRQGAGDTQY
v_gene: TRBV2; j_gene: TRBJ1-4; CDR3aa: ASSSVTGSNEKLF
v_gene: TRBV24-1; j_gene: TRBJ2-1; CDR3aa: ATSALSSGRAGYNQF
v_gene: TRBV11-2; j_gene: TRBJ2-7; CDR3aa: ASSLSRAYEQY
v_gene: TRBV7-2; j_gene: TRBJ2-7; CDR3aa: ASTPTSSSYEQY
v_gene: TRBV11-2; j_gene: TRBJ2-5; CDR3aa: ASSVTTGTSGRLTQY
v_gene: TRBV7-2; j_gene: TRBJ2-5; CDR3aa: ASSPFSIGGETQY
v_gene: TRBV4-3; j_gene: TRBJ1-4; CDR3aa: ASSQDTGYATNEKLF
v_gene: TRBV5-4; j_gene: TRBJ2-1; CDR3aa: ASSLYRGGRSYNEQF
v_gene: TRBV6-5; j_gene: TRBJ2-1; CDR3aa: ASSQGSYNEQF
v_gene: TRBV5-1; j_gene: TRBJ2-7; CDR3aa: ASSLGFTSYEQY
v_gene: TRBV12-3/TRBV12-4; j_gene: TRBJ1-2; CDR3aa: ASRTTYGYT
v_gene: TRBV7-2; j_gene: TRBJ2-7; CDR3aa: ASSSGQGVDEQY
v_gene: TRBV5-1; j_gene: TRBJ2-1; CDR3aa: ASSLVWGVVLSYNEQF
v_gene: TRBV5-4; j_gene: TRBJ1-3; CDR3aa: ASSLGGPQASGNTIY
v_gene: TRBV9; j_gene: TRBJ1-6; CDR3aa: ASSVGYDYSYNSPLH
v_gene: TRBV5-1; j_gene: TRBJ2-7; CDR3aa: ASSLLGRGSEQY
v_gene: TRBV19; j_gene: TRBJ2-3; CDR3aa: AQDEGAFDTQY
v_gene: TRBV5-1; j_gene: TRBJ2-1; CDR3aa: ASSWDRGNEQF
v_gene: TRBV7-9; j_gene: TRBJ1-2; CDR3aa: ASSFAQGRIGGYT